These 30 T cell receptor beta chains share one sample of origin, sequenced in a study of T-cell memory formation after mild COVID-19. MiXCR, applied by TCRdb to the 5' RACE reads, yields one record per CDR3 protein. The sample has 200,000 to 250,000 distinct CDR3 sequences, 9.4% seen once. The material sequenced was PBMCs or a T cell subset sorted from them (not recorded which). These receptors all stem from a man aged 18 to 30 who had mild COVID-19 (a few samples of this study predate the infection). Cell type and time point are not known.

The CDR3 nucleotides read TGTGCCAGCAGCTTCGCCACTAACAATCAGCCCCAGCATTTT. The encoded protein is CASSFATNNQPQHF. The chain employs TRBV7-2 and TRBJ1-5; no firm D call. The CDR3 is 14 residues long. V was shortened by 3 bases and J by 3 bases, with 9 bases between the two germline ends. Germline lookup yields CDR1 SGHTA and CDR2 FQGNSA.

There are a few counts of this clonotype. The J gene is TRBJ2-2, the V gene TRBV4-3; TRBD2 might be the D (5 bases). The V gene's germline CDR1 is LGHNA and CDR2 YSLEER. The CDR3 loop spans 16 amino acids. Between the trimmed V and J ends, which lost 0 bases and 2 bases, there was a span of 10 bases. In DNA form, the CDR3 reads TGCGCCAGCAGCCAAGATTTCGGGGTAAACACCGGGGAGCTGTTTTTT. The encoded protein is CASSQDFGVNTGELFF.

The V gene is TRBV5-1, the J gene TRBJ2-2; no definite D call. This CDR3 contains 13 residues. V shed 7 bases and J shed 3 bases, with 10 bases lying between them. CDR1 and CDR2 (germline): SGHRS, YFSETQ. The CDR3 DNA follows: TGCGCCAGCGGGCATGGGGACACCGGGGAGCTGTTTTTT. This translates into CASGHGDTGELFF.

This clonotype was observed many times. V usage is TRBV7-2 and J usage is TRBJ2-5, with D possibly matching TRBD2 (6 bases). The germline CDR1 and CDR2 sequences are SGHTA and FQGNSA. The length of the CDR3 is 13 residues. The V end lost 6 bases, the J end lost 5 bases, and 13 bases lay between the germline ends. CDR3 protein: CASRAGNWETQYF. CDR3 nucleotide sequence: TGTGCCAGCAGGGCGGGAAATTGGGAGACCCAGTACTTC.

The chain couples TRBV28 to TRBJ2-5; 7 nucleotides agree with TRBD1. V lost 6 bases, J lost 5 bases, and 9 bases stayed unmatched. Germline lookup yields CDR1 MDHEN and CDR2 SYDVKM. CDR3 size: 14 residues. The CDR3 sequence is CASSLTGFGETQYF. The CDR3 bases are TGTGCCAGCAGCCTGACAGGGTTCGGGGAGACCCAGTACTTC.

This clonotype was detected only a few times. The V gene is TRBV27, the J gene TRBJ2-1; TRBD2 agrees at 8 bases. V gave up 7 bases and J gave up 3 bases; unmatched junction bases: 11. Germline loops: CDR1 MNHEY, CDR2 SMNVEV (reference sequence). The CDR3 loop spans 16 amino acids. The CDR3 spells CASIGFSGGLYNEQFF. In DNA, the CDR3 is TGTGCCAGCATAGGTTTCAGCGGGGGTCTCTACAATGAGCAGTTCTTC.

V usage is TRBV6-5 and J usage is TRBJ1-2; D is uncertain. Trimming cost V 0 bases and J 8 bases, with 10 bases left between them. Germline loops: CDR1 MNHEY, CDR2 SVGAGI. This CDR3 contains 13 residues. The CDR3 DNA reads as TGTGCCAGCAGTTACTCGTCGGCTCGCGGCTACACCTTC. This encodes CASSYSSARGYTF.

This clonotype was seen repeatedly, ten times or more. The rearrangement joins TRBV7-3 to TRBJ2-3; 7 bases are shared with TRBD2. The V segment lost 2 bases and the J segment 4 bases; nucleotides outside the gene matches: 0. This CDR3 comprises 13 residues. CDR1 and CDR2 from the germline V gene are SGHTA and FQGTGA. CDR3 loop: CASSLREADTQYF. The CDR3 DNA reads as TGTGCCAGCAGCTTACGGGAGGCAGATACGCAGTATTTT.

V and J are TRBV9 and TRBJ1-2; D is ambiguous. The CDR3 contains 13 residues. The germline CDR1 and CDR2 sequences are SGDLS and YYNGEE. The germline V and J ends were trimmed by 3 bases and 2 bases, with 8 bases remaining between them. CDR3 amino acids: CASSAGGNYGYTF. The DNA of the CDR3 is TGTGCCAGCAGCGCCGGAGGGAACTATGGCTACACCTTC.

This chain connects TRBV12-3 or TRBV12-4 to TRBJ2-3, with D unresolved. This CDR3 is 11 amino acids long. Deletions cut 7 bases from V and 7 bases from J, with 9 bases between. The CDR3 bases are TGTGCCAGCATGGTGGAGAATACGCAGTATTTT. Translated, it gives CASMVENTQYF.

The chain couples TRBV6-5 to TRBJ2-7; no clear D gene. Germline values: CDR1 MNHEY, CDR2 SVGAGI. Trimming left V 1 base short and J 7 bases short, with 11 bases between. The CDR3 consists of 13 residues. This chain's CDR3 is CASSYYLRGEQYF. CDR3 in DNA: TGTGCCAGCAGTTACTACCTTAGAGGTGAGCAGTACTTC.

This clonotype appeared a few times. The V gene is TRBV5-1, the J gene TRBJ1-5; D is possibly TRBD1 (5 bases). The germline CDR1 and CDR2 sequences are SGHRS and YFSETQ. CDR3 size: 13 residues. Trimming left V 7 bases short and J 3 bases short, with 11 bases between. The CDR3 reads CASSGDPNQPQHF. The CDR3 bases are TGCGCCAGCTCGGGGGACCCCAATCAGCCCCAGCATTTT.

This clonotype was counted only a few times. The chain has TRBV6-2 or TRBV6-3 and TRBJ2-5, with unresolved D. From germline, CDR1 is MNHEY and CDR2 SVGEGT. The CDR3 spans 14 residues. Trimming took 6 bases from V and 1 from J, leaving 12 bases between them. The CDR3 reads CASRRPAAQETQYF. DNA for the CDR3: TGTGCCAGCAGACGACCAGCCGCCCAAGAGACCCAGTACTTC.

This chain links TRBV5-1 with TRBJ1-1; no reliable D call. Trimming left V 2 bases short and J 5 bases short, with 10 bases between. Germline CDR1 reads SGHRS; CDR2 reads YFSETQ. The CDR3 has 13 residues. Written as DNA, the CDR3 is TGCGCCAGCAGCTTTTCGCCGGGAACTGAAGCTTTCTTT. It codes for CASSFSPGTEAFF.

Only a few counts were recorded for this clonotype. The gene calls are TRBV28 and TRBJ1-1; no clear D gene. The CDR3 has 13 amino acids. In germline, CDR1 is MDHEN, CDR2 SYDVKM. Trimming pared 4 bases from V and 2 bases from J, leaving 8 bases between. The CDR3 region has the DNA TGTGCCAGCAGTTGGCCAGCTAACACTGAAGCTTTCTTT. It specifies CASSWPANTEAFF.

In its sample, this clonotype was seen many times. This sequence joins TRBV5-1 and TRBJ1-1; D not resolved. Germline V lookup: CDR1 SGHRS, CDR2 YFSETQ. Between the trimmed V and J ends, which lost 5 bases and 7 bases, there was a span of 15 bases. The CDR3 length is 13 residues. CDR3 in amino acids: CASSRESKLEAFF. Written as DNA, the CDR3 is TGCGCCAGCAGTAGGGAGTCCAAGCTTGAAGCTTTCTTT.

The V gene is TRBV18, the J gene TRBJ2-1; D unclear. This CDR3 spans 13 amino acids. Looked up from germline, CDR1 is KGHSH and CDR2 is LQKENI. V shed 3 bases and J shed 8 bases, with 11 bases lying between them. The CDR3 region is CASSPVLLHEQFF. Here the CDR3 DNA reads TGTGCCAGCTCACCCGTCCTTCTCCATGAGCAGTTCTTC.

V is TRBV5-1 and J is TRBJ2-5, with a possible D match to TRBD2 (5 bases). The CDR3 runs to 17 residues. The germline gives CDR1 SGHRS, CDR2 YFSETQ. With 4 bases removed from V and 5 bases from J, the gap between germline ends came to 24 bases. CDR3 nucleotide sequence: TGCGCCAGCAGCCCCGGACTTCCCTCTTTTGTAGTGGAGACCCAGTACTTC. As protein: CASSPGLPSFVVETQYF.

This clonotype was counted ten times or more. This chain links TRBV12-3 or TRBV12-4 with TRBJ2-5; 7 bases are a match to TRBD1. This CDR3 has 14 residues. Trimming removed 5 bases from V and 3 bases from J; junction bases left unmatched: 6. The CDR3 DNA follows: TGTGCCAGCAGTCCAGACAGGGTCGAAGAGACCCAGTACTTC. Its protein product is CASSPDRVEETQYF.

With respect to this clonotype: At one end, the junction sequence differs from germline, possibly due to a read error. The chain joins TRBV6-6 to TRBJ2-7; TRBD1 aligns across 7 bases. The CDR3 length is 14 residues. Germline loops: CDR1 MNHNY, CDR2 SVGAGI (reference sequence). The CDR3 DNA follows: TGTGCCAGCAGGGCAACGGGACAGAACTACGAGCGGTACTTC. Protein: CASRATGQNYERYF.

A few counts support this clonotype. CDR3 nucleotides: TGCGCCAGCAGCCGGAAACGGGGGGGCTTGGAGACCCAGTACTTC. Residues: CASSRKRGGLETQYF. The rearrangement uses TRBV4-3 and TRBJ2-5, with 8 bases identical to TRBD2. V was clipped by 4 bases and J by 5 bases; unmatched bases: 9. This CDR3 spans 15 amino acids. The V gene's germline CDR1 is LGHNA and CDR2 YSLEER.

This clonotype was counted between two and nine times. J is TRBJ2-1 and V is TRBV7-2; either TRBD1 or TRBD2 may supply D (5 bases each). Germline V gene lookup returns CDR1 SGHTA and CDR2 FQGNSA. The ends were cut back, 6 bases at V and 0 bases at J, with 18 bases in the middle. The CDR3 extends over 17 amino acids. The CDR3 bases are TGTGCCAGCAGGGATCGGGGCAGTAGATTCTCCTACAATGAGCAGTTCTTC. This codes for CASRDRGSRFSYNEQFF. The full variable domain, with the rest looked up from reference TRBV7-2 and TRBJ2-1, is GAGVSQSPSNKVTEKGKDVELRCDPISGHTALYWYRQSLGQGLEFLIYFQGNSAPDKSGLPSDRFSAERTGGSVSTLTIQRTQQEDSAVYLCASRDRGSRFSYNEQFFGPGTRLTVL.

This clonotype came up a few times. The chain carries TRBV7-9 and TRBJ1-2; perhaps TRBD1 as D (6 bases). The CDR3 is made up of 14 amino acids. Per germline, CDR1 SEHNR and CDR2 FQNEAQ (reference sequence). V lost 3 bases to trimming and J lost 0 bases, with 8 bases between them. The CDR3: CASSFRDTNYGYTF. In nucleotides, the CDR3 is TGTGCCAGCAGCTTCAGGGACACTAACTATGGCTACACCTTC.

Many counts were recorded for this clonotype. This chain links TRBV5-5 with TRBJ2-2, with a possible D match to TRBD2 (6 bases). Trimming took off 7 bases at V and 4 bases at J, with 14 bases between the two ends. The CDR3 contains 14 residues. Germline CDR1 reads SGHKS; CDR2 reads YYEKEE (reference sequence). CDR3 region: CASRWEVATGELFF. The CDR3 bases are TGTGCCAGCCGGTGGGAGGTGGCCACCGGGGAGCTGTTTTTT.

This chain uses TRBV7-8 with TRBJ2-3; D perhaps matches TRBD2 (6 bases). The CDR3 consists of 16 residues. The V end lost 4 bases, the J end lost 0 bases, and 14 bases lay between the germline ends. CDR1 SGHVS and CDR2 FQNEAQ come from the germline V gene. Here the CDR3 DNA reads TGTGCCAGCAGCTCGCAACGGGGGTCTAGCACAGATACGCAGTATTTT. Residues: CASSSQRGSSTDTQYF.

V usage is TRBV18 and J usage is TRBJ1-1, with D tentatively TRBD1 (5 bases). CDR3 size: 15 residues. Germline CDR1 and CDR2: KGHSH and LQKENI. The ends were cut back, 3 bases at V and 6 bases at J, with 17 bases in the middle. As DNA, the CDR3 is TGTGCCAGCTCACCCGAGCGGGGGTGGGAGGCTGAAGCTTTCTTT. It specifies CASSPERGWEAEAFF.

This clonotype turned up a few times. The chain's CDR3 is CASSLAGTDATNEKLFF. The CDR3 DNA follows: TGTGCCAGCAGTCTCGCCGGGACAGACGCAACTAATGAAAAACTGTTTTTT. J is TRBJ1-4 and V is TRBV6-6, with 7 bases identical to TRBD1. Looked up from germline, CDR1 is MNHNY and CDR2 is SVGAGI (reference sequence). The CDR3 runs 17 residues. Unmatched junction bases numbered 9, after V lost 5 bases and J lost 0 bases.

V and J are TRBV7-9 and TRBJ1-1; unclear D gene. The CDR3 runs 12 residues. Trimming removed 8 bases at V and 6 bases at J, with 13 bases between. Per the germline V gene, CDR1 is SEHNR and CDR2 is FQNEAQ (reference sequence). The CDR3 sequence is CASLIRGSEAFF. In DNA, the CDR3 is TGTGCCAGCCTCATCCGGGGATCTGAAGCTTTCTTT.

This rearrangement joins TRBV27 to TRBJ2-7; D might be TRBD2 (7 bases). The CDR3 is made up of 15 amino acids. The germline gives CDR1 MNHEY, CDR2 SMNVEV (reference sequence). The ends were cut back, 0 bases at V and 2 bases at J, with 11 bases in the middle. Here the CDR3 reads CASSLSGGAAYEQYF. The CDR3 DNA sequence: TGTGCCAGCAGTTTATCAGGGGGGGCCGCCTACGAGCAGTACTTC.

This clonotype was detected many times. The chain combines TRBV5-6 with TRBJ2-1; maybe TRBD1 (5 bases). The CDR3 is 14 residues long. Germline-derived CDR1 and CDR2 are SGHDT and YYEEEE. The V end was cut by 4 bases, the J end by 3 bases, with 11 bases between. The CDR3 sequence: CASSQGSLYNEQFF. CDR3 sequence (DNA): TGTGCCAGCAGCCAGGGATCCCTCTACAATGAGCAGTTCTTC.